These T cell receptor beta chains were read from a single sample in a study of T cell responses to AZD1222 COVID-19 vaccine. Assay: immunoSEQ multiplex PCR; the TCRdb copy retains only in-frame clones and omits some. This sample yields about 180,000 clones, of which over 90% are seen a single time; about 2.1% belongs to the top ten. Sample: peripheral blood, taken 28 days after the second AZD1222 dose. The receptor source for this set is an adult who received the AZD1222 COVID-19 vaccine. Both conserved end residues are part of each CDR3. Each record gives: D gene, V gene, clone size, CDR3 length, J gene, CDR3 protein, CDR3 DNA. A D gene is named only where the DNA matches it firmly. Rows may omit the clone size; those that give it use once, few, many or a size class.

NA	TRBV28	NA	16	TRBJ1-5	CASSPMDTYSNQPQHF	TGTGCCAGCAGTCCCATGGACACATATAGCAATCAGCCCCAGCATTTT
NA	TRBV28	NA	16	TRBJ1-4	CASSLDPFGANEKLFF	TGTGCCAGCAGTTTAGATCCCTTTGGGGCTAATGAAAAACTGTTTTTT
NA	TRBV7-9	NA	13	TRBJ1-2	CASRLGQRSGYTF	TGTGCCAGCAGACTAGGGCAGAGGAGTGGCTACACCTTC
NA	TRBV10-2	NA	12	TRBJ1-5	CASSDPNQPQHF	TGCGCCAGCAGTGACCCAAACCAACCCCAGCATTTT
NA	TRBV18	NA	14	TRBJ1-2	CASSPSPGPYGYTF	TGTGCCAGCTCACCCTCTCCTGGCCCCTATGGCTACACCTTC
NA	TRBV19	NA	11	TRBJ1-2	CASDEGAGHTF	TGTGCCAGCGACGAAGGGGCCGGACACACCTTC
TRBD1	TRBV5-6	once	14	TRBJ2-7	CASSGTGGVYEQYF	TGTGCCAGCAGCGGGACAGGGGGAGTCTACGAGCAGTACTTC
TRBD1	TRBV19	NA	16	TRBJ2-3	CASSPRDRVPPKAQYF	TGTGCCAGTAGTCCCCGGGACAGGGTACCGCCTAAGGCGCAGTATTTT
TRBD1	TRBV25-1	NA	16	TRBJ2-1	CASSESGRGRISEQFF	TGTGCCAGCAGTGAATCGGGCAGGGGGCGGATCAGTGAGCAGTTCTTC
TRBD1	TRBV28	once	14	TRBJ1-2	CASNGQGTYYGYTF	TGTGCCAGCAATGGACAGGGCACCTACTATGGCTACACCTTC
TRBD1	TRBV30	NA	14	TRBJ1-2	CAWTGTGGFVGYTF	TGTGCCTGGACCGGGACAGGGGGCTTCGTCGGCTACACCTTC
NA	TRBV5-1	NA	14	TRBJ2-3	CASSLGTSLDTQYF	TGCGCCAGCAGCTTGGGAACTAGTTTAGACACGCAGTATTTT
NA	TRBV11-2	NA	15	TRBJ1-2	CASSLDWEFNYGYTF	TGTGCCAGCAGCTTAGATTGGGAGTTTAACTATGGCTACACCTTC
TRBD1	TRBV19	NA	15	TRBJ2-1	CASKARDSSYNEQFF	TGTGCCAGTAAGGCCCGGGACAGCTCCTACAATGAGCAGTTCTTC
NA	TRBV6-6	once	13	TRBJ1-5	CASRVQGGQPQHF	TGTGCCAGCAGAGTACAGGGCGGACAGCCCCAGCATTTT
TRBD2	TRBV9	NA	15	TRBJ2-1	CASSPRSGVYNEQFF	TGTGCCAGCAGCCCCCGTAGCGGGGTCTACAATGAGCAGTTCTTC
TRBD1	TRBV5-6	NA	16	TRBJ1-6	CASSLGQGYYNSPLHF	TGTGCCAGCAGCCTAGGACAGGGCTACTATAATTCACCCCTCCACTTT
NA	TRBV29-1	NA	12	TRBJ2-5	CSVAAQQETQYF	TGCAGCGTTGCAGCACAGCAAGAGACCCAGTACTTC
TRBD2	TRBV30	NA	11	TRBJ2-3	CAWSQSGAQYF	TGTGCCTGGAGTCAAAGCGGGGCGCAGTATTTT
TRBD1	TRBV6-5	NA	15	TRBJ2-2	CASSRTGGLTGELFF	TGTGCCAGCAGTAGGACAGGGGGCTTGACCGGGGAGCTGTTTTTT
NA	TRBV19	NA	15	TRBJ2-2	CASSIKSGGTGELFF	TGTGCCAGTAGTATAAAGAGTGGGGGGACCGGGGAGCTGTTTTTT
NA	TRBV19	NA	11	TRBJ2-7	CASSISGEQYF	TGTGCCAGTAGTATATCAGGGGAGCAGTACTTC
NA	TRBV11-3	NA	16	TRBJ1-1	CASSLTSYGVETEAFF	TGTGCCAGCAGCTTAACTTCTTACGGGGTGGAAACTGAAGCTTTCTTT
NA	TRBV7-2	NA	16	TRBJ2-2	CASSVFGQANTGELFF	TGTGCCAGCAGCGTCTTCGGGCAGGCGAACACCGGGGAGCTGTTTTTT
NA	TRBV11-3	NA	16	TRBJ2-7	CASSLDSPTTPGEQYF	TGTGCCAGCAGCTTAGATAGCCCAACTACCCCGGGCGAGCAGTACTTC
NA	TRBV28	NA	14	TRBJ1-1	CASSLVAGRTEAFF	TGTGCCAGCAGTTTAGTGGCAGGGAGAACTGAAGCTTTCTTT
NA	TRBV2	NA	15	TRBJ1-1	CASSDVGFLNTEAFF	TGTGCCAGCAGTGATGTTGGTTTTTTGAACACTGAAGCTTTCTTT
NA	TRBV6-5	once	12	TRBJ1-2	CASSYDGNGYTF	TGTGCCAGCAGTTACGACGGGAATGGCTACACCTTC
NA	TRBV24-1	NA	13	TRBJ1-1	CATSDKQGTEAFF	TGTGCCACCAGTGATAAACAGGGTACTGAAGCTTTCTTT
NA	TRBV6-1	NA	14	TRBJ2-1	CASSEQNRAHEQFF	TGTGCCAGCAGTGAACAAAACAGGGCCCATGAGCAGTTCTTC
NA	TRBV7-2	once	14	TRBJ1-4	CASSSTPWNEKLFF	TGTGCCAGCAGCTCCACGCCTTGGAATGAAAAACTGTTTTTT
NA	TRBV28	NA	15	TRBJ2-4	CASSSYSLAKNIQYF	TGTGCCAGCAGTTCGTACAGTTTAGCCAAAAACATTCAGTACTTC
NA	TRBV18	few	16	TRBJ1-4	CASSPGGTATNEKLFF	TGTGCCAGCTCACCGGGGGGGACTGCAACTAATGAAAAACTGTTTTTT
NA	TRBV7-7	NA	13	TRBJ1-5	CASSLWIGYPQHF	TGTGCCAGCAGCTTATGGATCGGATACCCCCAGCATTTT
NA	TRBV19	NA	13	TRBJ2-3	CASRIPSTDTQYF	TGTGCCAGTAGAATTCCTAGCACAGATACGCAGTATTTT
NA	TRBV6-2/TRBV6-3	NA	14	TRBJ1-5	CASSFPRAYQPQHF	TGTGCCAGCAGTTTCCCCAGGGCCTATCAGCCCCAGCATTTT
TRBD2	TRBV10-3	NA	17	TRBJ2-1	CAISDQRTSGMYNEQFF	TGTGCCATCAGTGACCAACGGACTAGCGGGATGTACAATGAGCAGTTCTTC
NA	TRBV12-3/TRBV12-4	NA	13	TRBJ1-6	CASRRAGGSPLHF	TGTGCCAGCAGACGGGCCGGAGGTTCACCCCTCCACTTT
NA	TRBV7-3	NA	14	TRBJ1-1	CASSPGRSNTEAFF	TGTGCCAGCAGCCCCGGGCGCTCGAACACTGAAGCTTTCTTT
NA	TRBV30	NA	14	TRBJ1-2	CAWSVGGGRPGYTF	TGTGCCTGGAGTGTTGGGGGCGGCCGGCCGGGCTACACCTTC
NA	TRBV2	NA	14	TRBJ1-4	CASVQGQGGEKLFF	TGTGCCAGCGTCCAAGGGCAGGGCGGTGAAAAACTGTTTTTT
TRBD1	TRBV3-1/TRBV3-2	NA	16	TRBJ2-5	CASSREGTGLSETQYF	TGTGCCAGCAGCCGAGAAGGGACAGGGCTAAGCGAGACCCAGTACTTC
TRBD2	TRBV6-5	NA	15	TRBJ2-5	CASRGSGRSQETQYF	TGTGCCAGCAGGGGGAGCGGGAGATCACAAGAGACCCAGTACTTC
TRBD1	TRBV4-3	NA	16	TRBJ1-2	CASSQVLGQGAKGYTF	TGCGCCAGCAGCCAGGTGTTGGGACAGGGGGCGAAAGGCTACACCTTC
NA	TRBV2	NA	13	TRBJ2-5	CASRVPSFETQYF	TGTGCCAGCAGGGTCCCCAGTTTCGAGACCCAGTACTTC